Below, 27 T cell receptor beta chains from the same sample are listed, as sequenced in a study of CD8+ T cells in alopecia areata. RNA, once extracted, was reverse transcribed into cDNA for use as the sequencing template. Clones were read by immunoSEQ multiplex PCR, and TCRdb kept only the in-frame ones, dropping some. The data show 150,000 to 200,000 clones, about 61% seen once. Treatment described: oral pan-JAK inhibitor, 5-10 mg twice daily. Source: CD4+ T cells sorted from blood, taken at approximately week 60, from a patient treated with tofacitinib. The receptors come from a human donor with alopecia areata.

This chain connects TRBV12-2 to TRBJ1-1. TRBV12-2 is shown as a pseudogene. The CDR3 spans 12 residues. This CDR3 reads CASRLVNTEAFF. In DNA, the CDR3 is TGTGCAAGTCGCTTGGTGAACACTGAAGCTTTCTTT.

There are a few counts of this clone. The chain uses TRBV11-2 and TRBJ1-1; D gene uncertain. The CDR3 contains 13 residues. Germline V gene sequence: CDR1 SGHAT, CDR2 FQNNGV. V was trimmed by 0 bases and J by 6 bases, leaving 8 bases between them. The DNA for the CDR3 is TGTGCCAGCAGCTTAGACTCCCTGGCTGAAGCTTTCTTT. Translated: CASSLDSLAEAFF.

The genes are TRBV25-1 and TRBJ1-6; D gene ambiguous. The V gene lost 2 bases and the J gene lost 10 bases, with 12 bases spanning the gap. CDR3 length: 14 amino acids. CDR1 is MGHDK, CDR2 SYGVNS, per germline. CDR3 amino acids: CASSELRGGSPLHF. The CDR3 bases are TGTGCCAGCAGTGAACTCCGGGGAGGATCACCCCTCCACTTT.

In its sample, this clone was seen a few times. V is TRBV29-1 and J is TRBJ1-2; 8 bases line up with TRBD1. CDR3 size: 12 residues. Germline trimming cut 7 bases from V and 8 bases from J; bases unmatched to any gene: 9. Per germline, CDR1 SQVTM and CDR2 ANQGSEA. CDR3 in DNA: TGCAGCGCATATGGACAGGGCGAGGGCTACACCTTC. Translating gives CSAYGQGEGYTF. Supplemented by reference TRBV29-1 and TRBJ1-2, the full variable domain reads SAVISQKPSRDICQRGTSLTIQCQVDSQVTMMFWYRQQPGQSLTLIATANQGSEATYESGFVIDKFPISRPNLTFSTLTVSNMSPEDSSIYLCSAYGQGEGYTFGSGTRLTVV.

The chain links TRBV5-1 to TRBJ1-2; D call uncertain. V lost 3 bases and J 0 bases, leaving 6 bases between the germline ends. The germline V gene has CDR1 SGHRS and CDR2 YFSETQ. The CDR3 loop spans 13 amino acids. This CDR3 reads CASSSGANYGYTF. In DNA form, the CDR3 reads TGCGCCAGCAGCTCGGGAGCTAACTATGGCTACACCTTC.

In nucleotides, the CDR3 is TGCGCCAGCAGCTTGCTCACAGCGGGGGAGTCCTACGAGCAGTACTTC. It codes for CASSLLTAGESYEQYF. The V and J genes are TRBV5-1 and TRBJ2-7, with TRBD2 matching over 8 bases. Germline CDR1 reads SGHRS; CDR2 reads YFSETQ. The CDR3 covers 16 residues. J lost 1 base, V lost 1 base, and 7 bases had no gene match.

The gene calls are TRBV5-1 and TRBJ2-3; D perhaps matches TRBD1 (6 bases). The CDR3 runs to 14 residues. V was clipped by 7 bases and J by 5 bases, with 17 bases between them. The germline V gene has CDR1 SGHRS and CDR2 YFSETQ. This CDR3 reads CASGPGDSQDTQYF. The CDR3 region has the DNA TGCGCCAGCGGCCCAGGGGATTCTCAAGATACGCAGTATTTT.

CDR3 nucleotides: TGTGCCAGCAGCTTAGGGACCGGCAGGCTGGAAAAACTGTTTTTT. The encoded protein is CASSLGTGRLEKLFF. V is TRBV7-2 and J is TRBJ1-4; D is unresolved. Trimming left V 1 base short and J 8 bases short, with 14 bases between. CDR3 size: 15 residues. CDR1 and CDR2 (germline): SGHTA, FQGNSA. The whole variable domain, remainder taken from reference TRBV7-2 and TRBJ1-4, is GAGVSQSPSNKVTEKGKDVELRCDPISGHTALYWYRQSLGQGLEFLIYFQGNSAPDKSGLPSDRFSAERTGGSVSTLTIQRTQQEDSAVYLCASSLGTGRLEKLFFGSGTQLSVL.

V usage is TRBV15 and J usage is TRBJ2-5; tentatively, D is TRBD2 (6 bases). Between the trimmed V and J ends, which lost 9 bases and 2 bases, there was a span of 13 bases. Germline loops: CDR1 LNHNV, CDR2 YYDKDF (reference sequence). The CDR3 totals 13 residues. The CDR3 reads CATSKRVQETQYF. CDR3 in DNA: TGTGCCACAAGTAAGCGGGTACAAGAGACCCAGTACTTC. The full variable domain, its missing parts supplied by reference TRBV15 and TRBJ2-5, is DAMVIQNPRYQVTQFGKPVTLSCSQTLNHNVMYWYQQKSSQAPKLLFHYYDKDFNNEADTPDNFQSRRPNTSFCFLDIRSPGLGDTAMYLCATSKRVQETQYFGPGTRLLVL.

The V gene is TRBV25-1, the J gene TRBJ2-7; possible D gene TRBD1, 6 bases. Germline V CDR1 and CDR2: MGHDK, SYGVNS. Trimming removed 1 base from V and 3 bases from J, with 10 bases in between. CDR3 length: 14 amino acids. The CDR3 nucleotides are TGTGCCAGCAGTGAATGGTCAGGGGACTACGAGCAGTACTTC. It is translated as CASSEWSGDYEQYF.

This clone was seen a handful of times. This chain joins TRBV5-4 and TRBJ2-1; D possibly corresponds to TRBD1 (6 bases). The CDR3 has 15 residues. Trimming removed 3 bases from V and 2 bases from J, with 12 bases in between. Germline assignment: CDR1 SGHNT and CDR2 YYREEE (reference sequence). CDR3 sequence: CASSSPGQAYNEQFF. The CDR3 DNA reads as TGTGCCAGCAGCTCCCCGGGACAAGCCTACAATGAGCAGTTCTTC.

The rearrangement links TRBV29-1 to TRBJ1-1, with 10 positions matching TRBD1. In germline, CDR1 is SQVTM, CDR2 ANQGSEA. Trimming removed 7 bases from V and 1 base from J; junction bases left unmatched: 6. The CDR3 totals 14 residues. The CDR3 here is CSERTGGPNTEAFF. DNA for the CDR3: TGCAGCGAGCGGACAGGGGGACCGAACACTGAAGCTTTCTTT.

This chain uses TRBV30 with TRBJ2-4, with D maybe TRBD1 (6 bases). Germline V gene lookup returns CDR1 GTSNPN and CDR2 SVGIG (reference sequence). The V and J ends lost 1 base and 0 bases respectively, with 13 bases between them. The CDR3 is made up of 16 amino acids. The CDR3 region is CAWSARQVLAKNIQYF. The CDR3 DNA reads TGTGCCTGGAGTGCCAGACAGGTCCTAGCCAAAAACATTCAGTACTTC.

The chain combines TRBV30 with TRBJ1-4; D uncertain. The germline gives CDR1 GTSNPN, CDR2 SVGIG (reference sequence). The germline V and J ends were trimmed by 7 bases and 5 bases, with 17 bases remaining between them. The CDR3 length is 14 residues. The CDR3 protein is CALTTGSPNEKLFF. The CDR3 nucleotides read TGTGCCTTAACAACGGGCTCACCCAATGAAAAACTGTTTTTT.

This clone has more than one count but fewer than ten. The chain joins TRBV30 to TRBJ2-7, with D maybe TRBD1 (6 bases). The CDR3 consists of 14 residues. Germline CDR1 GTSNPN, CDR2 SVGIG (reference sequence). V was trimmed by 2 bases and J by 0 bases, leaving 11 bases between them. The CDR3 is CAWSPGHSSYEQYF. CDR3 DNA: TGTGCCTGGAGTCCGGGACATTCCTCCTACGAGCAGTACTTC.

The rearrangement uses TRBV9 and TRBJ2-6; no reliable D call. The V end was cut by 4 bases, the J end by 3 bases, with 5 bases between. Looked up from germline, CDR1 is SGDLS and CDR2 is YYNGEE. This CDR3 is built from 13 residues. In DNA form, the CDR3 reads TGTGCCAGCAGCCCCTTTGGGGCCAACGTCCTGACTTTC. Amino acids: CASSPFGANVLTF.

The chain has TRBV29-1 and TRBJ2-3, with TRBD2 as a possible D gene (5 bases). Trimming removed 0 bases at V and 3 bases at J, with 10 bases between. In germline, CDR1 is SQVTM, CDR2 ANQGSEA. The CDR3 spans 14 residues. The DNA for the CDR3 is TGCAGCGTTGAAGAGAGGGTTTGGACAGATACGCAGTATTTT. This translates into CSVEERVWTDTQYF.

The rearrangement uses TRBV6-6 and TRBJ1-2; D is undetermined. Germline V gene data show CDR1 as MNHNY and CDR2 as SVGAGI (reference sequence). Trimming shortened V by 8 bases and J by 1 base, and 14 bases separated the two germline ends. The CDR3 length is 14 residues. This CDR3 reads CASLGGEVNYGYTF. CDR3 nucleotides: TGTGCCAGCCTCGGTGGGGAGGTTAACTATGGCTACACCTTC.

This clone was seen once. The DNA of the CDR3 is TGTGCCACCAGCAAGGGACAGTTCTTTGGCTACACCTTC. Its translation: CATSKGQFFGYTF. This chain joins TRBV15 and TRBJ1-2, with 7 bases fitting TRBD1. Germline V CDR1 and CDR2: LNHNV, YYDKDF (reference sequence). The CDR3 covers 13 residues. Losses at the gene ends were 4 bases for V and 7 bases for J; bases not matched to a gene: 6.

The CDR3 sequence is CSVNSGWAFF. The CDR3 bases are TGCAGTGTTAATTCCGGCTGGGCTTTCTTT. The rearrangement joins TRBV20-1 to TRBJ1-1, with D unclear. The germline V gene has CDR1 DFQATT and CDR2 SNEGSKA (reference sequence). CDR3 size: 10 residues. Trimming removed 7 bases from V and 11 bases from J, with 14 bases in between.

This chain uses TRBV29-1 with TRBJ1-1, with TRBD1 matching over 11 bases. The V gene's germline CDR1 is SQVTM and CDR2 ANQGSEA. CDR3 length: 13 residues. V was pared by 6 bases and J by 5 bases, with 5 bases of the junction left unmatched. The CDR3 DNA reads as TGCAGCGTAGGACAGGGGGCATGGACTGAAGCTTTCTTT. As protein: CSVGQGAWTEAFF.

The chain couples TRBV6-6 to TRBJ2-6, with D hard to call. V was clipped by 1 base and J by 0 bases, with 4 bases between them. Germline values: CDR1 MNHNY, CDR2 SVGAGI (reference sequence). The CDR3 totals 15 residues. CDR3 loop: CASSYLSSGANVLTF. The DNA for the CDR3 is TGTGCCAGCAGTTACTTGAGCTCTGGGGCCAACGTCCTGACTTTC.

V usage is TRBV2 and J usage is TRBJ1-2; D may be TRBD1 (5 bases). The length of the CDR3 is 12 residues. The V gene lost 11 bases and the J gene lost 5 bases, with 15 bases spanning the gap. Germline V gene lookup returns CDR1 SNHLY and CDR2 FYNNEI. The chain's CDR3 is CAHSGTVYGYTF. Here the CDR3 DNA reads TGTGCCCACTCAGGGACCGTATATGGCTACACCTTC. Together with reference TRBV2 and TRBJ1-2, the CDR3 gives the full variable domain: EPEVTQTPSHQVTQMGQEVILRCVPISNHLYFYWYRQILGQKVEFLVSFYNNEISEKSEIFDDQFSVERPDGSNFTLKIRSTKLEDSAMYFCAHSGTVYGYTFGSGTRLTVV.

The chain is built from TRBV27 and TRBJ1-2; the D is unclear. This CDR3 comprises 12 residues. Trimming stripped 8 bases from V and 8 bases from J, with 15 bases between. From germline, CDR1 is MNHEY and CDR2 SMNVEV (reference sequence). CDR3 nucleotide sequence: TGTGCCAGCGGCTTGGGCCAGAGCGGCTACACCTTC. Amino acid sequence: CASGLGQSGYTF.

In this sample, this clone turned up once. The chain uses TRBV5-6 and TRBJ1-1; TRBD1 matches at 9 bases. This CDR3 contains 15 residues. Germline V gene sequence: CDR1 SGHDT, CDR2 YYEEEE. Trimming cost V 5 bases and J 5 bases; bases outside gene matches: 10. For the CDR3, the DNA is TGTGCCAGCAGGGCACAGGGGGCCTTTGGAACTGAAGCTTTCTTT. Translating it yields CASRAQGAFGTEAFF.

In its sample, this clone was seen a few times. J is TRBJ1-1 and V is TRBV7-2, with a tentative D call TRBD1 (5 bases). The CDR3 has 14 amino acids. The V and J ends lost 9 bases and 0 bases respectively, with 14 bases between them. The germline gives CDR1 SGHTA, CDR2 FQGNSA. The CDR3: CASTWDRLNTEAFF. The CDR3, as DNA: TGTGCCAGTACCTGGGACCGACTGAACACTGAAGCTTTCTTT.

The table lists this clone with a few counts. The rearrangement uses TRBV30 and TRBJ1-2, with D perhaps matching TRBD1 (5 bases). The germline V and J ends were trimmed by 1 base and 1 base, with 22 bases remaining between them. Germline assignment: CDR1 GTSNPN and CDR2 SVGIG (reference sequence). This CDR3 region has 18 residues. In DNA form, the CDR3 reads TGTGCCTGGAGTGAGAAGGGTCAGGGAACGCCGCTTAACTATGGCTACACCTTC. It yields the protein CAWSEKGQGTPLNYGYTF.